Listed here is a single T cell receptor (beta chain). The record originates from a study of blood T cell repertoires in COVID-19. Looking at the study overall: Specimens from acute and convalescent COVID-19 originated in the United States, Italy and Spain. T cells, B-cell-depleted T cells, or PBMCs provided the cDNA or gDNA that served as material.

J lost 0 bases, V lost 4 bases, and 4 bases had no gene match. Germline V gene lookup returns CDR1 SGHRS and CDR2 YFSETQ. This CDR3 is built from 16 residues. The method was immunoSEQ multiplex PCR; TCRdb's version includes in-frame clones alone and lacks a portion of them. The table shows roughly 100,000 clones, with roughly four fifths occurring only once. V is TRBV5-1 and J is TRBJ2-3; TRBD2 aligns across 11 bases. Sequences were obtained from peripheral blood. The receptor comes from a man aged 55 to 70 with acute or convalescent COVID-19. CDR3 region: CASSPGLAASTDTQYF. For the CDR3, the DNA is TGCGCCAGCAGCCCGGGACTAGCGGCTAGCACAGATACGCAGTATTTT.